This T cell receptor beta chain is from a study of blood T cell repertoires in COVID-19. Study details: The analysed material was cDNA or gDNA that came from T cells, B-cell-depleted T cells, or PBMCs.

In the original analysis: Reference gene primer amplification yielded estimated nucleated cell counts. TCRdb keeps only in-frame clones here, not all; method: immunoSEQ multiplex PCR. That table supplies the V and J calls and clone size; D and trimming were determined from the DNA. The table records 200,000 to 250,000 clones, about nine tenths of them present only once. Participant-reported clinical history was the basis for cohort assignment. The V end was cut by 5 bases, the J end by 2 bases, with 10 bases between. The CDR3 covers 14 residues. CDR1 and CDR2 from the germline V gene are MNHEY and SVGAGI.

The sample comprised PBMCs or T cells enriched from blood (not recorded which). The gene calls are TRBV6-5 and TRBJ1-5; tentative D call: TRBD1 (5 bases). The sequence derives from a woman in her forties with acute COVID-19. The DNA for the CDR3 is TGTGCCAGCAGTACGTTAGGGGGCAATCAGCCCCAGCATTTT. Translated, it gives CASSTLGGNQPQHF.